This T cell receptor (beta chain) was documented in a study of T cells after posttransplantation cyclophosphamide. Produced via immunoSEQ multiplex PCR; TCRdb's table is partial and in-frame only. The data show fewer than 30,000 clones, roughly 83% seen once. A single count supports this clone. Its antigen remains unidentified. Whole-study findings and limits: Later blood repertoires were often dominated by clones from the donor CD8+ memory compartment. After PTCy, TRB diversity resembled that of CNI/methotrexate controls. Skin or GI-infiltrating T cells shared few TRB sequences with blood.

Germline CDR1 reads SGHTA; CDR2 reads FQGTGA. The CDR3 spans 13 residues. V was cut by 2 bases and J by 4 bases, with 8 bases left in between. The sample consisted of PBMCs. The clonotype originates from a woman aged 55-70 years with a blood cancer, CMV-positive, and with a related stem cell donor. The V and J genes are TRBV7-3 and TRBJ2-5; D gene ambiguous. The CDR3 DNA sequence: TGTGCCAGCAGCTTATGGTCGGGAGAGACCCAGTACTTC. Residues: CASSLWSGETQYF.